These 21 T cell receptor beta chains came from one sample sequenced in a study of regulatory T cells in long-lasting Graves disease. Time point reported: newly diagnosed GD, antithyroid drugs for less than 3 months. Making the TCR library involved RNA that had been extracted from PBMCs. iRepertoire HTBI primers and Arm-PCR of CDR3 regions built TCR beta libraries. In TCRdb, the multiplex PCR reads were re-called with MiXCR into one record per CDR3 protein. The sample includes hundreds of thousands of distinct CDR3 sequences, 16% of them seen just once. These data also featured in a second study, about T cells in Graves' hyperthyroidism and ophthalmopathy.

Sequencing was performed on peripheral blood mononuclear cells (PBMCs), taken at new diagnosis, from a patient treated with antithyroid drugs. These receptor sequences come from a man aged 35 to 55 with Graves disease.

This clonotype was seen at least ten times. This chain uses TRBV2 with TRBJ2-1, with unresolved D. Germline loops: CDR1 SNHLY, CDR2 FYNNEI. V gave up 2 bases and J gave up 4 bases, with 12 bases separating them. CDR3 length: 15 amino acids. The CDR3 spells CASSESGWGYNEQFF. In DNA, the CDR3 is TGTGCCAGCAGTGAATCTGGGTGGGGATACAATGAGCAGTTCTTC.

This clonotype occurred many times. This chain joins TRBV5-5 and TRBJ1-3; TRBD1 might be the D (5 bases). V lost 7 bases, J lost 0 bases, and 11 bases lay in between. The germline CDR1 and CDR2 sequences are SGHKS and YYEKEE (reference sequence). The CDR3 is 14 amino acids. The CDR3 sequence: CASRDFGSGNTIYF. The DNA for the CDR3 is TGTGCCAGCCGGGACTTCGGCTCTGGAAACACCATATATTTT.

The sample holds a few counts of this clonotype. The gene calls are TRBV7-9 and TRBJ2-1; 10 bases agree with TRBD1. The V segment lost 9 bases and the J segment 5 bases; nucleotides outside the gene matches: 13. The CDR3 runs 16 residues. Germline-derived CDR1 and CDR2 are SEHNR and FQNEAQ (reference sequence). The CDR3 here is CASNERGTGANNEQFF. For the CDR3, the DNA is TGTGCCAGTAATGAGCGGGGGACAGGGGCCAACAATGAGCAGTTCTTC. The complete variable domain, with remaining parts taken from reference TRBV7-9 and TRBJ2-1, reads DTGVSQNPRHKITKRGQNVTFRCDPISEHNRLYWYRQTLGQGPEFLTYFQNEAQLEKSRLLSDRFSAERPKGSFSTLEIQRTEQGDSAMYLCASNERGTGANNEQFFGPGTRLTVL.

As concerns this clonotype: A clone one base away is much larger, so this may be a read error. The chain combines TRBV12-3 or TRBV12-4 with TRBJ2-5; 8 bases fit TRBD1. V gave up 4 bases and J gave up 9 bases; unmatched junction bases: 7. This CDR3 region has 13 residues. The CDR3 loop reads CASSYQGAGAQYF. In nucleotides, the CDR3 is TGTGCCAGCAGTTATCAGGGGGCTGGGGCCCAGTACTTC.

The rearrangement joins TRBV5-4 to TRBJ1-6; the D is unclear. Germline V gives CDR1 SGHNT, CDR2 YYREEE (reference sequence). The V end was cut by 2 bases, the J end by 7 bases, with 16 bases between. The length of the CDR3 is 16 residues. The CDR3 DNA follows: TGTGCCAGCAGCTTTGTAGCCCGTAGAATCAATTCACCCCTCCACTTT. It specifies CASSFVARRINSPLHF.

This clonotype was seen at least ten times. The rearrangement joins TRBV11-3 to TRBJ1-1; 7 positions agree with TRBD1. In germline, CDR1 is SGHNT, CDR2 YENEEA. The CDR3 sequence is 16 residues long. V was pared by 5 bases and J by 1 base, with 10 bases of the junction left unmatched. Written as DNA, the CDR3 is TGTGCCAGCAGCATTGGCAGGGGGAAGGGGAACACTGAAGCTTTCTTT. Its translation: CASSIGRGKGNTEAFF.

Only a few counts were recorded for this clonotype. The chain combines TRBV30 with TRBJ2-5; no reliable D call. From germline, CDR1 is GTSNPN and CDR2 SVGIG (reference sequence). V shed 1 base and J shed 2 bases, with 8 bases lying between them. The CDR3 loop spans 13 amino acids. In DNA, the CDR3 is TGTGCCTGGAGTGACGGACGGCAAGAGACCCAGTACTTC. Translation gives CAWSDGRQETQYF. Filled out from reference TRBV30 and TRBJ2-5, the complete variable domain reads SQTIHQWPATLVQPVGSPLSLECTVEGTSNPNLYWYRQAAGRGLQLLFYSVGIGQISSEVPQNLSASRPQDRQFILSSKKLLLSDSGFYLCAWSDGRQETQYFGPGTRLLVL.

This clonotype was seen many times. J is TRBJ1-5 and V is TRBV12-5, with D uncertain. The germline V gene encodes CDR1 LGHNT and CDR2 FRNRAP. The CDR3 sequence is 17 residues long. V lost 6 bases and J lost 0, with 18 bases in between. The CDR3 nucleotides read TGTGCTAGTGGCCAGACTAGAAACAGAGATAGCAATCAGCCCCAGCATTTT. Protein: CASGQTRNRDSNQPQHF.

This clonotype showed up just a few times. This chain uses TRBV18 with TRBJ2-2, with 14 bases matching TRBD2. Germline CDR1 KGHSH, CDR2 LQKENI. The ends lost 1 base at V and 1 base at J; junction bases unmatched: 8. The CDR3 runs to 20 residues. CDR3 DNA: TGTGCCAGCTCACCACGGGGACTAGCGGGAGATAGAGTGAACACCGGGGAGCTGTTTTTT. Translation: CASSPRGLAGDRVNTGELFF.

About this clonotype itself: A read error may be the cause here, since a much bigger clone is one base away. J is TRBJ2-5 and V is TRBV7-6; D might be TRBD2 (6 bases). The CDR3 is 15 residues long. With 5 bases removed from V and 4 bases from J, the gap between germline ends came to 17 bases. CDR1 and CDR2 from the germline V gene are SGHVS and FNYEAQ. The chain's CDR3 is CASSPTSWSRETQYF. The CDR3 bases are TGTGCCAGCAGCCCGACTAGTTGGAGTCGAGAGACCCAGTACTTC.

This clonotype turned up a few times. The V call is TRBV20-1, the J call TRBJ2-5, with D possibly TRBD1 on 5 matching bases. Trimming stripped 4 bases from V and 1 base from J, with 13 bases between. The germline V gene has CDR1 DFQATT and CDR2 SNEGSKA (reference sequence). The CDR3 totals 14 residues. The DNA for the CDR3 is TGCAGTGCTATAGCCCCAGGGTTCCAAGAGACCCAGTACTTC. Translation: CSAIAPGFQETQYF.

The J gene is TRBJ1-6, the V gene TRBV20-1, with D hard to call. The CDR3 is 13 residues long. Trimming shortened V by 7 bases and J by 10 bases, and 17 bases separated the two germline ends. Germline lookup yields CDR1 DFQATT and CDR2 SNEGSKA (reference sequence). The CDR3 spells CSGLGSRESPLHF. Here the CDR3 DNA reads TGCAGTGGGTTAGGCTCAAGGGAATCACCCCTCCACTTT.

In regard to this clonotype: This sequence may be a read error, since a much larger clone differs from it by one base. The rearrangement joins TRBV18 to TRBJ1-1, with D perhaps TRBD1 (5 bases). CDR3 length: 13 residues. Germline V gene sequence: CDR1 KGHSH, CDR2 LQKENI. The CDR3 DNA is TGTGCCAGCTCAAGGGACGTTAACACTGAAGCTCTCTTT. This codes for CASSRDVNTEALF.

This clonotype came up a few times. A far more abundant clone sits one base away, making this likely a read error. The chain combines TRBV11-2 with TRBJ2-5, with TRBD2 identical over 10 bases. The germline gives CDR1 SGHAT, CDR2 FQNNGV. This CDR3 region has 15 residues. Here the CDR3 reads CASSYGLAAYNEHFF. DNA of the CDR3: TGTGCCAGCAGCTATGGACTAGCGGCCTACAATGAGCATTTCTTC.

The chain has TRBV7-9 and TRBJ2-2, with D maybe TRBD2 (7 bases). The germline gives CDR1 SEHNR, CDR2 FQNEAQ (reference sequence). The V and J ends lost 3 bases and 0 bases respectively, with 14 bases between them. The CDR3 runs 17 residues. CDR3 sequence (DNA): TGTGCCAGCAGCTTTCGCGGGGGCCTTGCGAACACCGGGGAGCTGTTTTTT. This translates into CASSFRGGLANTGELFF.

This clonotype was detected ten times or more. This sequence joins TRBV15 and TRBJ2-3, with TRBD1 as a possible D gene (5 bases). The length of the CDR3 is 15 residues. Trimming cost V 3 bases and J 1 base, with 11 bases left between them. CDR1 and CDR2 (germline): LNHNV, YYDKDF (reference sequence). The CDR3 loop reads CATSSGQVGTDTQYF. CDR3 DNA sequence: TGTGCCACCAGCAGCGGACAAGTAGGCACAGATACGCAGTATTTT.

This clonotype was picked up many times. The chain combines TRBV9 with TRBJ1-6, with TRBD1 identical over 7 bases. J was trimmed by 5 bases and V by 2 bases; bases with no gene match: 1. The length of the CDR3 is 14 residues. CDR1 SGDLS and CDR2 YYNGEE come from the germline V gene. The DNA for the CDR3 is TGTGCCAGCAGCGTGGGGACAGATAATTCACCCCTCCACTTT. This sequence encodes CASSVGTDNSPLHF.

Remarks on this clonotype: This may stem from a read error, because a much larger clone lies one nucleotide away. V and J are TRBV3-1 and TRBJ2-1, with TRBD1 identical over 7 bases. CDR3 length: 16 amino acids. CDR1 is LGHDT, CDR2 YNNKEL, per germline (reference sequence). CDR3 bases: TGTGCCAGCAGCCTCGAGGGGGCAGGCTCCTACAATGAGCGGTTCTTC. This gives the protein CASSLEGAGSYNERFF.

The rearrangement joins TRBV7-9 to TRBJ2-7; the D gene is possibly TRBD2 (5 bases). V was clipped by 5 bases and J by 4 bases, with 15 bases between them. Germline CDR1 reads SEHNR; CDR2 reads FQNEAQ (reference sequence). The CDR3 length is 14 residues. This CDR3 reads CASSDTRRTYEQYF. The DNA of the CDR3 is TGTGCCAGCAGCGATACGCGACGGACTTACGAGCAGTACTTC.

This chain connects TRBV6-2 or TRBV6-3 to TRBJ1-5; TRBD1 matches 10 bases. CDR1 is MNHEY, CDR2 SVGEGT, per germline. V shed 5 bases, J shed 5 bases, and the junction held 9 bases outside the gene matches. The CDR3 is 16 residues long. Here the CDR3 reads CASSQGTGVTDQPQHF. DNA of the CDR3: TGTGCCAGCAGTCAAGGGACAGGGGTAACCGATCAGCCCCAGCATTTT.

This clonotype is a singleton in its sample. This chain joins TRBV7-8 and TRBJ2-1, with 9 nucleotides matching TRBD1. This CDR3 is 18 amino acids long. Germline CDR1 is SGHVS and CDR2 is FQNEAQ. J was trimmed by 5 bases and V by 5 bases; bases with no gene match: 16. CDR3 in DNA: TGTGCCAGCAGCCAACAGGGGGCGGTTTTGCCTTCGGACAATGAGCAGTTCTTC. As protein: CASSQQGAVLPSDNEQFF.